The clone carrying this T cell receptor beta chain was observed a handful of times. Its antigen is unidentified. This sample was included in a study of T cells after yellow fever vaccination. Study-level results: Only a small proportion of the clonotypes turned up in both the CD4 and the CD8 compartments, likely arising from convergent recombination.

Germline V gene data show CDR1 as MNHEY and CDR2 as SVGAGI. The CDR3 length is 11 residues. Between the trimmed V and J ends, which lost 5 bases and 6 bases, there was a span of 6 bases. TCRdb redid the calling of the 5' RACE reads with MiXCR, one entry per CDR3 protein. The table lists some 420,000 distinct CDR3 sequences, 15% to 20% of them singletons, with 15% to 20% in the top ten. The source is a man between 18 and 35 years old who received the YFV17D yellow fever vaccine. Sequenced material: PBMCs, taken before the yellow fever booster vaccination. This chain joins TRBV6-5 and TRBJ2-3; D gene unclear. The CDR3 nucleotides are TGTGCCAGCAGTCACCGGGATACGCAGTATTTT. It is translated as CASSHRDTQYF.